These 2 T cell receptor beta chains came from one sample sequenced in a study of cytomegalovirus exposure and HLA in healthy donors. 13 Jbeta primers and 60 Vbeta primers were used for the PCR. Clones were sequenced by immunoSEQ multiplex PCR, and TCRdb holds only the in-frame ones, with some missing. The sample records 90,000 to 140,000 clones, 70% to 75% being singletons. The sequencing sample was made of PBMCs. The origin of the receptors is a man in his forties in good health and CMV-seronegative.

The chain links TRBV5-6 to TRBJ2-1, with TRBD2 identical over 7 bases. The trim removed 1 base at V and 6 bases at J, leaving 7 bases unmatched. CDR1 is SGHDT, CDR2 YYEEEE, per germline. The CDR3 runs 15 residues. The CDR3 reads CASSLRGRGVNEQFF. The CDR3, as DNA: TGTGCCAGCAGCTTGCGGGGTCGGGGGGTCAATGAGCAGTTCTTC. The whole variable domain, remainder taken from reference TRBV5-6 and TRBJ2-1, is DAGVTQSPTHLIKTRGQQVTLRCSPKSGHDTVSWYQQALGQGPQFIFQYYEEEERQRGNFPDRFSGHQFPNYSSELNVNALLLGDSALYLCASSLRGRGVNEQFFGPGTRLTVL.

The rearrangement uses TRBV5-6 and TRBJ2-7, with TRBD1 matching 10 bases. The CDR3 sequence is 15 residues long. Germline lookup yields CDR1 SGHDT and CDR2 YYEEEE. The V gene end was trimmed by 4 bases and the J gene end by 6 bases; junction bases not matched to a gene: 10. The DNA for the CDR3 is TGTGCCAGCAGCCGACAGGGGGCGAGATCAAGCGAGCAGTACTTC. Translated: CASSRQGARSSEQYF.